The 25 T cell receptor beta chains given below trace back to one sample, sequenced in a study of siplizumab effects on memory and regulatory T cells. Measured with immunoSEQ multiplex PCR; TCRdb has only the in-frame clones, and not every one. The sample lists 100,000 or so clones; roughly nine tenths were seen once. Material: CD4+ T cells sorted from blood. These receptors all stem from a human donor in good health.

This chain links TRBV9 with TRBJ2-4; 10 bases are a match to TRBD1. This CDR3 has 19 amino acids. V shed 0 bases, J shed 3 bases, and the junction held 12 bases outside the gene matches. CDR1 SGDLS and CDR2 YYNGEE come from the germline V gene. The CDR3 region is CASSVDPTGGVGGKNIQYF. DNA for the CDR3: TGTGCCAGCAGCGTAGACCCGACAGGGGGCGTTGGGGGCAAAAACATTCAGTACTTC. The whole variable domain, remainder taken from reference TRBV9 and TRBJ2-4, is DSGVTQTPKHLITATGQRVTLRCSPRSGDLSVYWYQQSLDQGLQFLIQYYNGEERAKGNILERFSAQQFPDLHSELNLSSLELGDSALYFCASSVDPTGGVGGKNIQYFGAGTRLSVL.

This chain uses TRBV28 with TRBJ2-7; 9 positions agree with TRBD2. CDR3 length equals 17 residues. V shed 2 bases, J shed 6 bases, and the junction held 14 bases outside the gene matches. In germline, CDR1 is MDHEN, CDR2 SYDVKM. In DNA, the CDR3 is TGTGCCAGCAGTTTAGGTGGATGGGCTAGCGGGGCGGTCGAGCAGTACTTC. It yields the protein CASSLGGWASGAVEQYF.

CDR3 bases: TGCGCCAGCAGTGAGGGGACAGCGAACACCGGGGAGCTGTTTTTT. Amino acid sequence: CASSEGTANTGELFF. V gene TRBV10-1 combines with J gene TRBJ2-2, with 7 bases identical to TRBD1. V gave up 2 bases and J gave up 0 bases; unmatched junction bases: 0. The CDR3 runs to 15 residues. Germline V CDR1 and CDR2: WNHNN, SYGVQD (reference sequence).

The chain combines TRBV13 with TRBJ2-6, with a weak D call TRBD2 (5 bases). Trimming shortened V by 5 bases and J by 0 bases, and 17 bases separated the two germline ends. CDR3 size: 18 residues. Germline-derived CDR1 and CDR2 are PRHDT and FYEKMQ (reference sequence). This CDR3 reads CASSRRRVTVSGANVLTF. The CDR3, as DNA: TGTGCCAGCAGCCGAAGGCGGGTGACTGTCTCTGGGGCCAACGTCCTGACTTTC.

This clone has only a few counts. The rearrangement uses TRBV18 and TRBJ1-2, with 7 bases identical to TRBD1. The germline CDR1 and CDR2 sequences are KGHSH and LQKENI. This CDR3 is built from 15 residues. V shed 4 bases and J 5 bases; nucleotides not matched to a gene: 10. The chain's CDR3 is CASSQVGTVPYGYTF. CDR3 DNA sequence: TGTGCCAGCTCACAAGTCGGGACAGTACCATATGGCTACACCTTC.

V is TRBV19 and J is TRBJ1-5, with D perhaps TRBD1 (6 bases). CDR3 length: 17 residues. V lost 5 bases, J lost 0 bases, and 17 bases lay in between. Germline loops: CDR1 LNHDA, CDR2 SQIVND (reference sequence). CDR3 loop: CASSPPGQLYSNQPQHF. DNA for the CDR3: TGTGCCAGTAGTCCGCCAGGACAGCTTTATAGCAATCAGCCCCAGCATTTT.

This chain links TRBV10-1 with TRBJ2-3; tentatively, D is TRBD2 (6 bases). The CDR3 sequence is 16 residues long. Between the trimmed V and J ends, which lost 5 bases and 1 base, there was a span of 16 bases. Germline CDR1 and CDR2: WNHNN and SYGVQD (reference sequence). The CDR3 reads CASSSLVGSGTDTQYF. The CDR3 region has the DNA TGCGCCAGCAGTTCTTTGGTCGGGAGCGGCACAGATACGCAGTATTTT.

The chain has TRBV10-3 and TRBJ1-3; a possible D gene is TRBD1 (6 bases). The CDR3 has 13 amino acids. Looked up from germline, CDR1 is ENHRY and CDR2 is SYGVKD. Deletions cut 6 bases from V and 0 bases from J, with 6 bases between. Here the CDR3 DNA reads TGTGCCATCAGGGACAGCTCTGGAAACACCATATATTTT. Amino acids: CAIRDSSGNTIYF.

This rearrangement joins TRBV2 to TRBJ2-1, with 8 bases that match TRBD1. The CDR3 is 11 amino acids. Germline V lookup: CDR1 SNHLY, CDR2 FYNNEI. V lost 3 bases to trimming and J lost 16 bases; unmatched junction nucleotides: 5. CDR3 sequence: CASSDRTGKFF. The CDR3 bases are TGTGCCAGCAGTGATCGGACAGGGAAATTCTTC.

The chain couples TRBV28 to TRBJ1-2; the D is unclear. Between the trimmed V and J ends, which lost 3 bases and 8 bases, there was a span of 16 bases. There are 14 residues in the CDR3. CDR1 is MDHEN and CDR2 is SYDVKM in the germline V gene. In DNA, the CDR3 is TGTGCCAGCAGTTTGTTATTCTGGGGTCGGGGCTACACCTTC. Translating gives CASSLLFWGRGYTF.

V usage is TRBV10-2 and J usage is TRBJ1-5; D is unresolved. Germline V gives CDR1 WSHSY, CDR2 SAAADI. Trimming cost V 8 bases and J 8 bases, with 19 bases left between them. The CDR3 is 14 amino acids. The CDR3 spells CASSSLGPSEPQHF. DNA of the CDR3: TGCGCCAGCTCTAGCCTAGGGCCCTCGGAGCCCCAGCATTTT.

V usage is TRBV28 and J usage is TRBJ1-5, with no clear D. This CDR3 has 13 amino acids. Trimming left V 6 bases short and J 0 bases short, with 6 bases between. Germline V gene data show CDR1 as MDHEN and CDR2 as SYDVKM. Here the CDR3 reads CASSHYSNQPQHF. In DNA form, the CDR3 reads TGTGCCAGCAGCCATTATAGCAATCAGCCCCAGCATTTT.

The chain links TRBV30 to TRBJ1-2; D is unresolved. The germline V gene has CDR1 GTSNPN and CDR2 SVGIG (reference sequence). This CDR3 region has 12 residues. Between the trimmed V and J ends, which lost 5 bases and 9 bases, there was a span of 16 bases. The CDR3 coding sequence is TGTGCCTGGGCCGGCACCCAGTCGAGCTACACCTTC. It is translated as CAWAGTQSSYTF. The full variable domain, rest sourced from reference TRBV30 and TRBJ1-2, is SQTIHQWPATLVQPVGSPLSLECTVEGTSNPNLYWYRQAAGRGLQLLFYSVGIGQISSEVPQNLSASRPQDRQFILSSKKLLLSDSGFYLCAWAGTQSSYTFGSGTRLTVV.

This chain joins TRBV21-1 and TRBJ1-4; the table gives TRBD1 as D, unverified against the DNA. TRBV21-1 is shown as a pseudogene. This CDR3 contains 18 residues. The chain's CDR3 is CASSALRDKNATNEKLFF. The CDR3 DNA reads TGTGCCAGCAGCGCACTCCGGGACAAAAATGCAACTAATGAAAAACTGTTTTTT.

The genes are TRBV25-1 and TRBJ2-1, with 7 bases that match TRBD2. V gave up 2 bases and J gave up 3 bases; unmatched junction bases: 1. CDR1 MGHDK and CDR2 SYGVNS come from the germline V gene. There are 14 residues in the CDR3. The CDR3 loop reads CASSEGEGYNEQFF. The CDR3 coding sequence is TGTGCCAGCAGTGAAGGGGAGGGCTACAATGAGCAGTTCTTC.

The gene calls are TRBV7-2 and TRBJ1-2, with D possibly matching TRBD1 (5 bases). V was trimmed by 2 bases and J by 0 bases, leaving 7 bases between them. Germline V gene lookup returns CDR1 SGHTA and CDR2 FQGNSA. This CDR3 has 14 residues. For the CDR3, the DNA is TGTGCCAGCAGCTTAAGGGACGCTAACTATGGCTACACCTTC. This encodes CASSLRDANYGYTF.

There are a few counts of this clone. The CDR3 sequence is CASSTRKNGLEETQYF. DNA for the CDR3: TGTGCCAGTAGTACAAGGAAAAACGGGCTCGAAGAGACCCAGTACTTC. The chain joins TRBV19 to TRBJ2-5; D gene ambiguous. V lost 4 bases and J 3 bases, leaving 18 bases between the germline ends. This CDR3 is 16 amino acids long. The germline V gene encodes CDR1 LNHDA and CDR2 SQIVND (reference sequence).

The chain links TRBV6-6 to TRBJ1-4; 9 nucleotides agree with TRBD1. The junction had 6 bases not matched to a gene; V was cut back by 7 bases and J by 6 bases. CDR3 size: 14 residues. Looked up from germline, CDR1 is MNHNY and CDR2 is SVGAGI (reference sequence). Here the CDR3 reads CASNPTGGYEKLFF. The CDR3 coding sequence is TGTGCCAGCAACCCTACAGGGGGCTATGAAAAACTGTTTTTT.

This chain connects TRBV2 to TRBJ2-2; D uncertain. Germline V gene data show CDR1 as SNHLY and CDR2 as FYNNEI. The V gene lost 6 bases and the J gene lost 5 bases, with 13 bases spanning the gap. CDR3 length: 14 residues. CDR3 sequence (DNA): TGTGCCAGCAGAGACGTCAAGGGAACCGGGGAGCTGTTTTTT. Its translation: CASRDVKGTGELFF.

The V and J genes are TRBV5-8 and TRBJ2-1; tentative D call: TRBD1 (6 bases). This CDR3 contains 15 residues. CDR1 is SGHTS and CDR2 is YDEGEE in the germline V gene. Between the trimmed V and J ends, which lost 5 bases and 4 bases, there was a span of 16 bases. CDR3: CASSLTGTRYNEQFF. The DNA of the CDR3 is TGTGCCAGCAGTTTGACCGGGACACGGTACAATGAGCAGTTCTTC.

The chain is built from TRBV7-2 and TRBJ2-1, with D possibly TRBD2 on 5 matching bases. Germline V gene lookup returns CDR1 SGHTA and CDR2 FQGNSA. The V and J ends lost 5 bases and 9 bases respectively, with 17 bases between them. The CDR3 sequence is 14 residues long. In DNA, the CDR3 is TGTGCCAGCAGCACATCCGGGGTCCCCGGTGAGCAGTTCTTC. Translation gives CASSTSGVPGEQFF.

This rearrangement joins TRBV2 to TRBJ1-4; possibly TRBD1 for D (6 bases). There are 14 residues in the CDR3. Germline V gives CDR1 SNHLY, CDR2 FYNNEI. Trimming shortened V by 5 bases and J by 8 bases, and 15 bases separated the two germline ends. CDR3: CASSSSGVAEKLFF. CDR3 DNA sequence: TGTGCCAGCAGTTCCTCAGGGGTGGCGGAAAAACTGTTTTTT.

The chain couples TRBV19 to TRBJ2-7; D could derive from TRBD1 or TRBD2 (5 bases each). Trimming pared 6 bases from V and 4 bases from J, leaving 16 bases between. Germline CDR1 is LNHDA and CDR2 is SQIVND (reference sequence). The CDR3 has 14 residues. CDR3 bases: TGTGCCAGTAGAGGGCCGGGGCTACCTTACGAGCAGTACTTC. Amino acid sequence: CASRGPGLPYEQYF. Together with reference TRBV19 and TRBJ2-7, the CDR3 gives the full variable domain: DGGITQSPKYLFRKEGQNVTLSCEQNLNHDAMYWYRQDPGQGLRLIYYSQIVNDFQKGDIAEGYSVSREKKESFPLTVTSAQKNPTAFYLCASRGPGLPYEQYFGPGTRLTVT.

This chain joins TRBV5-6 and TRBJ2-7, with a possible D match to TRBD2 (5 bases). Germline CDR1 is SGHDT and CDR2 is YYEEEE. The CDR3 runs 16 residues. Deletions cut 1 base from V and 3 bases from J, with 17 bases between. The CDR3 sequence is CASSLIFRGSGYEQYF. CDR3 sequence (DNA): TGTGCCAGCAGCTTGATTTTTCGGGGTTCGGGCTACGAGCAGTACTTC.

The sample holds one count of this clone. The rearrangement joins TRBV25-1 to TRBJ1-2, with D unresolved. This CDR3 is built from 13 residues. Germline V lookup: CDR1 MGHDK, CDR2 SYGVNS. The V end was cut by 2 bases, the J end by 7 bases, with 11 bases between. The CDR3: CASSEGDLGGYTF. In nucleotides, the CDR3 is TGTGCCAGCAGTGAAGGTGATCTGGGTGGCTACACCTTC.